The source of this TCR beta chain is a study of CD8 T cells in Susac syndrome. Trimming left V 0 bases short and J 12 bases short, with 20 bases between. The length of the CDR3 is 15 residues. Germline V gene sequence: CDR1 DFQATT, CDR2 SNEGSKA (reference sequence). RNA, at about 0.45 to 1 ug, was reverse transcribed with random hexamers. From the immunoSEQ multiplex PCR reads, TCRdb called clonotypes with MiXCR, one entry per CDR3 protein. This sample has under 200,000 distinct CDR3 sequences, with 94% found just once. Sequenced material: CD4+ T cells from PBMCs. This clonotype originated in a human donor with Susac syndrome. The J gene is TRBJ1-4, the V gene TRBV20-1; D is perhaps TRBD1 (6 bases). CDR3 nucleotides: TGCAGTGCTAGAGACGGTGGACAGCTTACGATGGAACTGTTTTTT. Translation gives CSARDGGQLTMELFF.